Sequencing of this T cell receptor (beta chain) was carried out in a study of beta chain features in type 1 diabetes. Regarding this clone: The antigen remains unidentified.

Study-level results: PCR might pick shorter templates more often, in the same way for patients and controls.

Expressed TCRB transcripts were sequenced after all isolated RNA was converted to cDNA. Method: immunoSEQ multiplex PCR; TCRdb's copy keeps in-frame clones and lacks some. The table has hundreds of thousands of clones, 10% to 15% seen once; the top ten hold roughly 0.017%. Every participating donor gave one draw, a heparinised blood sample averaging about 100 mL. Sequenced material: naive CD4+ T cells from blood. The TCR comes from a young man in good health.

In DNA form, the CDR3 reads TGTGCCAGCAGCGATCGGACAGGAACTCTTAATGAAAAACTGTTTTTT. Its protein is CASSDRTGTLNEKLFF. The chain links TRBV5-4 to TRBJ1-4, with TRBD1 matching over 7 bases. Trimming at V came to 4 bases and at J to 4 bases, leaving 10 bases not matched to a gene. The germline CDR1 and CDR2 sequences are SGHNT and YYREEE (reference sequence). The length of the CDR3 is 16 residues.